Reported below is one T cell receptor beta chain. Each CDR3 protein gets one entry after TCRdb re-called the RT-PCR reads with MiXCR. The repertoire includes some 540,000 distinct CDR3 sequences, roughly 25% of them detected once, and approximately 3% sits in the top ten. The germline V and J ends were trimmed by 5 bases and 2 bases, with 9 bases remaining between them. The CDR3 spans 12 residues. Per germline, CDR1 DFQATT and CDR2 SNEGSKA (reference sequence). The source of the sample is a study of response to subunit inactivated influenza vaccine. In addition, the sample was reused for a study of T cells expressing NK-cell markers. That publication notes: A 5'RACE template switching approach incorporating UMIs was used to make TCR beta cDNA. Repertoires of TCR beta were obtained from T cells sorted as CD3+CD56+NKG2C+, CD3+CD56+NKG2C- and CD3+CD56-NKG2C+. What restricted sorting to alpha-beta TCR T cells in several experiments was an anti-gamma-delta TCR antibody. In a handful of donors, dominant CD3+CD56+NKG2C+ clones formed about 1.0-7.5% of CD8+ cells.

The material sequenced was CD4+ T cells sorted from PBMCs, taken about 12 days after vaccination. The clonotype was recovered from a man between 50 and 59 years old who received an inactivated influenza vaccine. V usage is TRBV20-1 and J usage is TRBJ2-5, with D hard to call. In nucleotides, the CDR3 is TGCAGTGCTCTCGGCAGTCAAGAGACCCAGTACTTC. It yields the protein CSALGSQETQYF.